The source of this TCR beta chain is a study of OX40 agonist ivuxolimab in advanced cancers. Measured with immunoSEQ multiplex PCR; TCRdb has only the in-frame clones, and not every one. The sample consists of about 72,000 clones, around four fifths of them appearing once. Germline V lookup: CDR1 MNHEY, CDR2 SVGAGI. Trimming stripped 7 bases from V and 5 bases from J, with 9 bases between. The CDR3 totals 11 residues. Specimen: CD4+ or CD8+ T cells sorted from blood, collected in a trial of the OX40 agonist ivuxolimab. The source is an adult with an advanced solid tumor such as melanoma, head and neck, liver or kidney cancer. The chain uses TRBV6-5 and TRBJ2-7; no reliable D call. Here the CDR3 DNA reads TGTGCCAGCACTTTTACGAACGAGCAGTACTTC. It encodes CASTFTNEQYF.